Given below is one T cell receptor (beta chain) in context. Its specificity is not known. Other DNA sequences in this sample translate to the same CDR3. Some clones are missing from TCRdb's copy, which holds only in-frame ones; the method was immunoSEQ multiplex PCR. The sample gives about 2.4 million clones, 80% to 95% of which show up once; about 0.38% is in the top ten. Germline lookup yields CDR1 SGHTA and CDR2 FQGNSA. The CDR3 sequence is 15 residues long. Trimming cost V 1 base and J 1 base, with 8 bases left between them. The sample belongs to a study of shared clonotypes between healthy human individuals. Whole-study findings and limits: Clonotypes shared by all four donors outscored non-shared clonotypes in generation probability. The authors expected sequencing depth to affect clonotype sharing among donors.

The sample was naive CD4+ T cells from PBMCs. Subset indicated: CD45RA+ positively selected. This chain links TRBV7-2 with TRBJ1-3, with D perhaps TRBD1 (5 bases). The receptor was isolated from a man aged 18 to 35 in good health. Some clones in this sample may be carry-over from other donors' samples. The CDR3 DNA reads TGTGCCAGCAGCTTAGAATGGGGGTCTGGAAACACCATATATTTT. Its protein is CASSLEWGSGNTIYF.